This T cell receptor (beta chain) was captured in a study of blood T cell repertoires in COVID-19. About the study: From T cells, B-cell-depleted T cells, or PBMCs came the material, which was cDNA or gDNA.

Seattle patient enrollment occurred during active infection, with longitudinal follow-up thereafter. Data came from immunoSEQ multiplex PCR; TCRdb stores just in-frame clones and leaves some out. The sample carries over 400,000 clones, roughly 89% recorded once. Material: peripheral blood. This TCR derives from a woman aged 45-60 years with COVID-19, enrolled during active disease.

CDR3 in DNA: TGTGCCAGCAGTTCAAGCGGGGGGCGCCCTCGAGAGACCCAGTACTTC. Translating gives CASSSSGGRPRETQYF. V gene TRBV28 combines with J gene TRBJ2-5, with 9 nucleotides matching TRBD2. Per germline, CDR1 MDHEN and CDR2 SYDVKM. The CDR3 length is 16 residues. The J segment lost 4 bases and the V segment lost 4 bases, leaving 10 bases of the junction unmatched. Based on the CDR3 plus reference TRBV28 and TRBJ2-5, the full variable domain is DVKVTQSSRYLVKRTGEKVFLECVQDMDHENMFWYRQDPGLGLRLIYFSYDVKMKEKGDIPEGYSVSREKKERFSLILESASTNQTSMYLCASSSSGGRPRETQYFGPGTRLLVL.